This T cell receptor beta chain was identified during a study of blood T cell repertoires in COVID-19. The germline V gene encodes CDR1 KGHSH and CDR2 LQKENI. The V end lost 1 base, the J end lost 1 base, and 7 bases lay between the germline ends. The CDR3 runs 14 residues. TCRdb's copy holds only in-frame clones and misses some; the assay was immunoSEQ multiplex PCR. Among nearly 110,000 clones listed, 71% were seen once. This chain connects TRBV18 to TRBJ1-2; perhaps TRBD1 as D (6 bases). This receptor was obtained from a human donor with acute or convalescent COVID-19. The donor label of this sample is uncertain. Sequenced: peripheral blood. CDR3 in amino acids: CASSPQGVNYGYTF. The CDR3 DNA is TGTGCCAGCTCACCACAGGGGGTTAACTATGGCTACACCTTC.